These 10 T cell receptor beta chains were sequenced from one sample in a study of blood T cell repertoires in COVID-19. Assay used: immunoSEQ multiplex PCR; TCRdb lists only in-frame clones, some missing. Counted here are 400,000 to 450,000 clones, about nine tenths occurring once; the ten biggest clones make up over 1.1%. The sequencing input was peripheral blood. The source of these receptors is a woman aged 25-40 years with active or convalescent COVID-19.

The gene calls are TRBV25-1 and TRBJ2-2, with D perhaps TRBD2 (6 bases). The CDR3 runs 14 residues. Trimming left V 7 bases short and J 1 base short, with 10 bases between. From germline, CDR1 is MGHDK and CDR2 SYGVNS. CDR3 loop: CASIGAGNTGELFF. The CDR3 nucleotides read TGTGCCAGCATTGGAGCGGGGAACACCGGGGAGCTGTTTTTT.

This clone came up once. The CDR3 reads CAIRNGQGKTYEQYF. Here the CDR3 DNA reads TGTGCCATCAGGAACGGACAGGGGAAAACCTACGAGCAGTACTTC. The V call is TRBV10-3, the J call TRBJ2-7, with 9 bases aligning to TRBD1. Germline V gives CDR1 ENHRY, CDR2 SYGVKD. The V gene end was trimmed by 6 bases and the J gene end by 2 bases; junction bases not matched to a gene: 8. CDR3 size: 15 residues.

The count of this clone is one. In DNA form, the CDR3 reads TGTGCCAGCTCACCAGCTGGCAGGGGGCAGTACTATGGCTACACCTTC. It is translated as CASSPAGRGQYYGYTF. The rearrangement uses TRBV18 and TRBJ1-2, with TRBD1 matching over 8 bases. Germline CDR1 KGHSH, CDR2 LQKENI. The CDR3 extends over 16 amino acids. V lost 2 bases and J lost 3; bases outside the gene matches: 8. Full variable domain (remainder filled in from reference TRBV18 and TRBJ1-2): NAGVMQNPRHLVRRRGQEARLRCSPMKGHSHVYWYRQLPEEGLKFMVYLQKENIIDESGMPKERFSAEFPKEGPSILRIQQVVRGDSAAYFCASSPAGRGQYYGYTFGSGTRLTVV.

This clone was seen just once. This rearrangement joins TRBV15 to TRBJ1-2, with a tentative D call TRBD1 (6 bases). Germline V CDR1 and CDR2: LNHNV, YYDKDF (reference sequence). V was shortened by 3 bases and J by 4 bases, with 12 bases between the two germline ends. The CDR3 loop spans 14 amino acids. Here the CDR3 DNA reads TGTGCCACCAGCAGCCCGACAGGTATCTATGGCTACACCTTC. Residues: CATSSPTGIYGYTF.

CDR3 in amino acids: CASSNPPGGPLNEQYF. The DNA for the CDR3 is TGTGCCAGCAGCAACCCACCGGGGGGCCCCTTAAACGAGCAGTACTTC. This chain links TRBV14 with TRBJ2-7; D perhaps matches TRBD2 (7 bases). Per germline, CDR1 SGHDN and CDR2 FVKESK. The ends were cut back, 5 bases at V and 5 bases at J, with 22 bases in the middle. The CDR3 runs to 16 residues.

Concerning this clone: Other DNA sequences within the sample encode an identical CDR3. The chain joins TRBV18 to TRBJ1-1, with 12 bases that match TRBD1. Germline values: CDR1 KGHSH, CDR2 LQKENI. The CDR3 has 17 amino acids. J was trimmed by 1 base and V by 3 bases; bases with no gene match: 6. In DNA form, the CDR3 reads TGTGCCAGCTCACCGCGTCCGGGACAGGGGGCGAACACTGAAGCTTTCTTT. Protein: CASSPRPGQGANTEAFF.

The chain couples TRBV6-5 to TRBJ1-5; 7 positions agree with TRBD1. Germline trimming cut 6 bases from V and 3 bases from J; bases unmatched to any gene: 2. The CDR3 extends over 13 amino acids. Germline V gene lookup returns CDR1 MNHEY and CDR2 SVGAGI. CDR3 coding DNA: TGTGCCAGCAGCCAGGGGGTCAATCAGCCCCAGCATTTT. Translating it yields CASSQGVNQPQHF.

The V gene is TRBV6-5, the J gene TRBJ2-7; D perhaps matches TRBD1 (5 bases). The germline CDR1 and CDR2 sequences are MNHEY and SVGAGI. V gave up 8 bases and J gave up 0 bases, with 14 bases separating them. The CDR3 totals 14 residues. CDR3 region: CASVKDIFSYEQYF. The CDR3 region has the DNA TGTGCCAGCGTAAAGGACATTTTCTCCTACGAGCAGTACTTC.

This rearrangement joins TRBV7-7 to TRBJ2-7, with TRBD1 matching over 12 bases. The CDR3 runs to 15 residues. CDR1 and CDR2 (germline): SSHAT, FNYEAQ (reference sequence). V lost 5 bases to trimming and J lost 3 bases; unmatched junction nucleotides: 5. CDR3 in DNA: TGTGCCAGCAGCCAGGGGACAGGGGGCGGCTACGAGCAGTACTTC. It translates to CASSQGTGGGYEQYF. Supplemented by reference TRBV7-7 and TRBJ2-7, the full variable domain reads GAGVSQSPRYKVTKRGQDVTLRCDPISSHATLYWYQQALGQGPEFLTYFNYEAQPDKSGLPSDRFSAERPEGSISTLTIQRTEQRDSAMYRCASSQGTGGGYEQYFGPGTRLTVT.

The rearrangement joins TRBV5-4 to TRBJ2-1; 10 nucleotides agree with TRBD2. Per the germline V gene, CDR1 is SGHNT and CDR2 is YYREEE (reference sequence). V lost 4 bases to trimming and J lost 8 bases; unmatched junction nucleotides: 9. The CDR3 is 15 amino acids. The CDR3 sequence: CASSRGLAERDEQFF. CDR3 in DNA: TGTGCCAGCAGCCGTGGACTAGCGGAGCGCGATGAGCAGTTCTTC.